This T cell receptor beta chain was captured by sequencing in a study of blood T cell repertoires in COVID-19. Measured with immunoSEQ multiplex PCR; TCRdb has only the in-frame clones, and not every one. The table lists 55,000 to 70,000 clones, roughly 87% of them singletons. The CDR3 extends over 18 amino acids. Trimming took 0 bases from V and 1 from J, leaving 18 bases between them. The V gene's germline CDR1 is SEHNR and CDR2 FQNEAQ (reference sequence). The J gene is TRBJ2-5, the V gene TRBV7-9, with D perhaps TRBD2 (5 bases). This receptor was taken from a woman under 30 with acute or convalescent COVID-19. What was sequenced was peripheral blood. The chain's CDR3 is CASSLAGLGLGIQETQYF. DNA for the CDR3: TGTGCCAGCAGCTTAGCGGGTCTAGGACTCGGAATCCAAGAGACCCAGTACTTC.